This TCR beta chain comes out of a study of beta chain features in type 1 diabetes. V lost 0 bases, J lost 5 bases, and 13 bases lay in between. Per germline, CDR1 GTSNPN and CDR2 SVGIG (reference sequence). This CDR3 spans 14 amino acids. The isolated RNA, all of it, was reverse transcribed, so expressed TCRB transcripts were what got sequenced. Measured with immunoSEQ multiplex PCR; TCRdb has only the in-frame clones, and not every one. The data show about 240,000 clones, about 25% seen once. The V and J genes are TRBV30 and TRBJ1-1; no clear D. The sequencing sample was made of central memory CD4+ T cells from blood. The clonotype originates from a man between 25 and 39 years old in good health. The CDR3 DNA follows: TGTGCCTGGAGTGTACAGCCCGTAGGTACTGAAGCTTTCTTT. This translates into CAWSVQPVGTEAFF.